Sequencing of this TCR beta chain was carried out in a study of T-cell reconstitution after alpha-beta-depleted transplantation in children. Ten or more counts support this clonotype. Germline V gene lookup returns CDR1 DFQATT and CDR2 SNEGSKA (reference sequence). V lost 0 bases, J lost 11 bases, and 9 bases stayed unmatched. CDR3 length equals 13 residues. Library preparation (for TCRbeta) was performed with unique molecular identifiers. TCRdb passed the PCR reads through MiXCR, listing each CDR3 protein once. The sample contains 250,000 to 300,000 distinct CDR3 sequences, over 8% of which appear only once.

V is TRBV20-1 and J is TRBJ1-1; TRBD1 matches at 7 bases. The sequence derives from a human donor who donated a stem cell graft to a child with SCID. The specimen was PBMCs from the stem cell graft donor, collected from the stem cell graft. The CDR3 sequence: CSAREGTGVWAFF. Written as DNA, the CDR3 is TGCAGTGCTAGAGAGGGAACAGGGGTATGGGCTTTCTTT.